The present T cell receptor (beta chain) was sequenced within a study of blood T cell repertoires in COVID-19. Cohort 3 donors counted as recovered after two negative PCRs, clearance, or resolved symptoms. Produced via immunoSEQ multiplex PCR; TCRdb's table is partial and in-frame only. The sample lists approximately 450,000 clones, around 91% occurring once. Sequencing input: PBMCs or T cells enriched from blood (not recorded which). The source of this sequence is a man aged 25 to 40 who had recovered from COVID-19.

The CDR3 coding sequence is TGTGCCAGCAGACAGGGGCCTGGCGAGCAGTACTTC. Amino acid sequence: CASRQGPGEQYF. The chain has TRBV12-3 or TRBV12-4 and TRBJ2-7, with 7 bases fitting TRBD1. This CDR3 region has 12 residues. The ends lost 6 bases at V and 6 bases at J; junction bases unmatched: 5.